This TCR beta chain was sequenced for a study of identical twins. One entry per CDR3 protein results from TCRdb running MiXCR on the 5' RACE reads. Of roughly 570,000 distinct CDR3 sequences listed, 7.5% to 10% are singletons. Trimming took off 2 bases at V and 3 bases at J, with 5 bases between the two ends. This CDR3 is 13 amino acids long. CDR1 is WSHSY, CDR2 SAAADI, per germline. This clonotype was seen only a few times. The same data also contributed to another study, on yellow fever vaccine responses in identical twins.

Source material: PBMCs. The rearrangement links TRBV10-2 to TRBJ1-5, with D hard to call. This receptor was identified in a woman aged 18 to 35 in good health. The CDR3 region is CASSEGPNQPQHF. The DNA of the CDR3 is TGCGCCAGCAGTGAGGGTCCCAATCAGCCCCAGCATTTT.